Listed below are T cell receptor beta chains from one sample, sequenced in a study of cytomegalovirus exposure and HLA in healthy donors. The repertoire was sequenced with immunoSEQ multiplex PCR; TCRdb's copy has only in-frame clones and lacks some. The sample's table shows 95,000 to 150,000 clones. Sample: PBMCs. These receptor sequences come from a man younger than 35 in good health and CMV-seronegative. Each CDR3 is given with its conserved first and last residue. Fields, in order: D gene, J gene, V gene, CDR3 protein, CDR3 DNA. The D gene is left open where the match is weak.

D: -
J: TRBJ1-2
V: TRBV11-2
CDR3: CASSLDGVGDYGYTF
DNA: TGTGCCAGCAGCTTAGATGGGGTGGGAGACTATGGCTACACCTTC

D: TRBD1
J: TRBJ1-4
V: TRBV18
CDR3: CASSPPKGGPNEKLFF
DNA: TGTGCCAGCTCACCACCGAAAGGGGGCCCTAATGAAAAACTGTTTTTT

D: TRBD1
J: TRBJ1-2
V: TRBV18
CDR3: CASSTLTGGDYGYTF
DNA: TGTGCCAGCTCAACCCTGACAGGGGGGGACTATGGCTACACCTTC

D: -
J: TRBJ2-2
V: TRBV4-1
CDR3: CASSQVVLVGELFF
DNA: TGCGCCAGCAGCCAAGTTGTCTTAGTTGGGGAGCTGTTTTTT

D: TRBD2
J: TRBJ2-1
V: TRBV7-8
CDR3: CASSYPGLWDEQFF
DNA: TGTGCCAGCAGCTATCCGGGACTATGGGATGAGCAGTTCTTC

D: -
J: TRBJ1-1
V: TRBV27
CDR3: CASSGIMNTEAFF
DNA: TGTGCCAGCAGCGGGATCATGAACACTGAAGCTTTCTTT

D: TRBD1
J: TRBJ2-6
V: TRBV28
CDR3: CASSLTRDRVLSGANVLTF
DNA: TGTGCCAGCAGTCTCACCCGGGACAGGGTCCTCTCTGGGGCCAACGTCCTGACTTTC

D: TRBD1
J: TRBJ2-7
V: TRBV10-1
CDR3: CASSDDRGSYEQYF
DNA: TGCGCCAGCAGTGACGACAGGGGATCCTACGAGCAGTACTTC

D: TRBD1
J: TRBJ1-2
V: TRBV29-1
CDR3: CSVEEPFFRGTNYGYTF
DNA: TGCAGCGTTGAAGAGCCATTTTTCAGGGGGACTAACTATGGCTACACCTTC

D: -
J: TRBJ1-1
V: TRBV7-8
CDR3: CASSLAGRLTMNTEAFF
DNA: TGTGCCAGCAGCTTAGCGGGCAGGCTCACCATGAACACTGAAGCTTTCTTT

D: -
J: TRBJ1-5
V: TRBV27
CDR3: CASSFQSNQPQHF
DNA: TGTGCCAGCAGTTTCCAAAGCAATCAGCCCCAGCATTTT

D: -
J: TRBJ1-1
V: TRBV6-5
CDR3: CASRRGTDTEAFF
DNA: TGTGCCAGCAGAAGGGGAACGGACACTGAAGCTTTCTTT

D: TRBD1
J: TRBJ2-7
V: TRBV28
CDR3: CASSLLQGAYEQYF
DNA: TGTGCCAGCAGTTTACTCCAGGGGGCTTACGAGCAGTACTTC

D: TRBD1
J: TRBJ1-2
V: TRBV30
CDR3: CAWSRQGGAGGHTF
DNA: TGTGCCTGGAGTCGACAGGGTGGGGCTGGGGGCCACACCTTC

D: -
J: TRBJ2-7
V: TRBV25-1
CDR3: CASTRGKEKGYF
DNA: TGTGCCAGCACCCGGGGAAAGGAGAAGGGGTACTTC

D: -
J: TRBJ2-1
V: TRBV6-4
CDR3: CASSDSGQGSYNEQFF
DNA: TGTGCCAGCAGTGACTCAGGGCAGGGGTCCTACAATGAGCAGTTCTTC

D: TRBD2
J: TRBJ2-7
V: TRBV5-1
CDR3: CASSFTSGSYEQYF
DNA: TGCGCCAGCAGCTTTACTAGCGGTTCATACGAGCAGTACTTC

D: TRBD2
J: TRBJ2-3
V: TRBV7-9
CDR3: CAVPPTSGSTDTQYF
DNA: TGTGCCGTTCCGCCGACTAGCGGGAGTACAGATACGCAGTATTTT

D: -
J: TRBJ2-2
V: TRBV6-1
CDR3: CASSSSGDTGELFF
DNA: TGTGCCAGCAGTTCCTCCGGGGACACCGGGGAGCTGTTTTTT

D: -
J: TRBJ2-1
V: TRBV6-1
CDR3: CASSEAAAGLFNEQFF
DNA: TGTGCCAGCAGTGAAGCGGCAGCGGGTTTGTTCAATGAGCAGTTCTTC

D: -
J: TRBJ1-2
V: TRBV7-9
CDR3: CASSKTDGYTF
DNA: TGTGCCAGCAGTAAGACAGACGGCTACACCTTC

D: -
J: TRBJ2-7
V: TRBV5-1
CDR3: CASSSEDSSYEQYF
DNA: TGCGCCAGCAGCTCTGAAGACAGCTCCTACGAGCAGTACTTC

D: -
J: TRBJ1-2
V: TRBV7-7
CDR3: CASSLGQGSYGYTF
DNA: TGTGCTAGCAGCTTAGGTCAGGGGAGCTATGGCTACACCTTC

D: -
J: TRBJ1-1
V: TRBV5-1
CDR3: CASSLGATGESDTEAFF
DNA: TGCGCCAGCAGCTTGGGCGCGACGGGGGAGTCGGACACTGAAGCTTTCTTT

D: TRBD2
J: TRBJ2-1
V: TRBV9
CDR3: CASSPWREQLSNKQFF
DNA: TGTGCCAGCAGCCCTTGGCGGGAGCAATTATCCAATAAGCAGTTCTTC

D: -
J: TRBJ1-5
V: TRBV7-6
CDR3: CASSRDIGSNQPQHF
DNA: TGTGCCAGCAGCCGGGACATCGGAAGCAATCAGCCCCAGCATTTT

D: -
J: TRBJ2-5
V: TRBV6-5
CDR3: CASSYRLAEETQYF
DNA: TGTGCCAGCAGTTATCGTCTAGCTGAAGAGACCCAGTACTTC

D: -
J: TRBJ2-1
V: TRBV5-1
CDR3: CASSLARVNEQFF
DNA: TGCGCCAGCAGCTTGGCCCGGGTCAATGAGCAGTTCTTC

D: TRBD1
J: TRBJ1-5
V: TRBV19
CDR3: CASSGDRVVGQPQHF
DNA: TGTGCCAGTAGCGGTGACAGGGTGGTAGGGCAGCCCCAGCATTTT

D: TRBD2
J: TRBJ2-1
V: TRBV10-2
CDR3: CASSPGTSGRHNEQFF
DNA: TGCGCCAGCAGCCCCGGGACTAGCGGGAGACACAATGAGCAGTTCTTC

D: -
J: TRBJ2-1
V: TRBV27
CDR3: CASSLGETNNEQFF
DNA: TGTGCCAGCAGCCTCGGGGAAACGAACAATGAGCAGTTCTTC

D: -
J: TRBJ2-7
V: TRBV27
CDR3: CASARQSSYEQYF
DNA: TGTGCCAGCGCTCGTCAGTCCTCCTACGAGCAGTACTTC

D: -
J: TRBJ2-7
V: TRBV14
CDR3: CASSQWRSSYEQYF
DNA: TGTGCCAGCAGCCAGTGGAGATCCTCCTACGAGCAGTACTTC

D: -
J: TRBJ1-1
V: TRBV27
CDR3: CASRRGGRTEAFF
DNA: TGTGCCAGCAGGCGGGGGGGGAGAACTGAAGCTTTCTTT

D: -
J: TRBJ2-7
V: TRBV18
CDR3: CASSPVTYEQYF
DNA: TGTGCCAGCTCACCAGTCACCTACGAGCAGTACTTC

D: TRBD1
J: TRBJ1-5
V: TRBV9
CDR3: CASNPGGGQPQHF
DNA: TGTGCCAGCAACCCAGGGGGCGGCCAGCCCCAGCATTTT

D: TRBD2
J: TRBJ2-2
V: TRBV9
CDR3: CASRRTSGSTGELFF
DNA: TGTGCCAGCAGGAGGACTAGCGGGAGCACCGGGGAGCTGTTTTTT

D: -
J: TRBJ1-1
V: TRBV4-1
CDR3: CASSPEKDNVLEAFF
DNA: TGCGCCAGCAGCCCCGAGAAGGACAACGTTCTTGAAGCTTTCTTT

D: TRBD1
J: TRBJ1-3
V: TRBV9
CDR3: CASSPSGTGPFSGNTIYF
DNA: TGTGCCAGCAGCCCATCCGGGACAGGGCCCTTCTCTGGAAACACCATATATTTT

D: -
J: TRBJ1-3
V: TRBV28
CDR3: CASSHRQVLSGNTIYF
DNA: TGTGCCAGCAGTCATCGACAGGTCCTCTCTGGAAACACCATATATTTT

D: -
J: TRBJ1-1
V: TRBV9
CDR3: CASSVSGLPEAFF
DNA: TGTGCCAGCAGCGTCTCAGGGCTGCCTGAAGCTTTCTTT

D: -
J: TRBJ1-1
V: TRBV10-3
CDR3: CAISPNVLNTEAFF
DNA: TGTGCCATCAGTCCTAATGTGTTGAACACTGAAGCTTTCTTT

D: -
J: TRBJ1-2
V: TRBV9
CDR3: CASSGIRGSYGYTF
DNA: TGTGCCAGCAGCGGGATTCGGGGTTCTTATGGCTACACCTTC

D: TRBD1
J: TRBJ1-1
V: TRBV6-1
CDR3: CASGRTGTNEAFF
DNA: TGTGCCAGCGGGCGGACAGGAACCAATGAAGCTTTCTTT

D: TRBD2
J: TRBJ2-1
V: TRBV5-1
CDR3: CASSAAGTRNNEQFF
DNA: TGCGCCAGCAGCGCAGCCGGGACTAGGAACAATGAGCAGTTCTTC

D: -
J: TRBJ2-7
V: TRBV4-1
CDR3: CASSQGTAAYEQYF
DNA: TGCGCCAGCAGCCAAGGGACAGCTGCCTACGAGCAGTACTTC

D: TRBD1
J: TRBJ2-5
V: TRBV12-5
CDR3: CASGTQGAETQYF
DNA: TGTGCTAGTGGTACCCAGGGGGCGGAGACCCAGTACTTC

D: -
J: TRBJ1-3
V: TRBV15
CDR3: CATSREHLQGNTIYF
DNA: TGTGCCACCAGCAGAGAACACCTCCAGGGAAACACCATATATTTT

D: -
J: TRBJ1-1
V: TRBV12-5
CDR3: CASGLGGPGGEAFF
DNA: TGTGCTAGTGGTTTGGGCGGACCGGGAGGTGAAGCTTTCTTT

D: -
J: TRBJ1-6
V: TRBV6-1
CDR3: CASSEGTANNSPLHF
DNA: TGTGCCAGCAGTGAAGGGACAGCGAATAATTCACCCCTCCACTTT

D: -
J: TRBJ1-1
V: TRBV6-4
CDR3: CASSAGARTEAFF
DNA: TGTGCCAGCAGTGCAGGGGCGCGGACTGAAGCTTTCTTT

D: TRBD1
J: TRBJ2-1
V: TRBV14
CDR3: CASSVFGTGQFF
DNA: TGTGCCAGCAGCGTTTTTGGGACAGGCCAGTTCTTC

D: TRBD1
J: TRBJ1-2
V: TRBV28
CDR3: CASSLSTRDRDHPNYGYTF
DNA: TGTGCCAGCAGTTTATCGACGCGGGACAGGGATCATCCTAACTATGGCTACACCTTC

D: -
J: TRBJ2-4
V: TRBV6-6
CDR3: CASSSGGRGNIQYF
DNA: TGTGCCAGCAGTTCGGGGGGCAGGGGAAACATTCAGTACTTC

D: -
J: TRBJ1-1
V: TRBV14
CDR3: CASSQAPTVKAFF
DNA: TGTGCCAGCAGCCAGGCTCCGACTGTGAAAGCTTTCTTT